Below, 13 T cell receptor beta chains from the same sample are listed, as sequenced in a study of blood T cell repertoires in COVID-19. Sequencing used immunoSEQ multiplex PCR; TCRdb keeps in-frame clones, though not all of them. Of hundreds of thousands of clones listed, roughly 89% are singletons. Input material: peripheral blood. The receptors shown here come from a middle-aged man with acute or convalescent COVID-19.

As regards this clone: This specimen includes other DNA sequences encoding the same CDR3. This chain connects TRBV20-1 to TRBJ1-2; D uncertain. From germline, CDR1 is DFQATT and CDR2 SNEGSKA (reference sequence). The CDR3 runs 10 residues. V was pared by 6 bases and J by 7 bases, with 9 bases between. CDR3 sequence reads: CSAPGGGYTF. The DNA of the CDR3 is TGCAGTGCCCCGGGAGGTGGCTACACCTTC.

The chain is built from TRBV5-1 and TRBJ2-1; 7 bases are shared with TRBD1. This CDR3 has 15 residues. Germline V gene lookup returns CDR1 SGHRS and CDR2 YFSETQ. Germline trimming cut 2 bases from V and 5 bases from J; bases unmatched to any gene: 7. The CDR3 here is CASSLLPGQNNEQFF. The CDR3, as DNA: TGCGCCAGCAGCTTACTTCCGGGACAGAACAATGAGCAGTTCTTC.

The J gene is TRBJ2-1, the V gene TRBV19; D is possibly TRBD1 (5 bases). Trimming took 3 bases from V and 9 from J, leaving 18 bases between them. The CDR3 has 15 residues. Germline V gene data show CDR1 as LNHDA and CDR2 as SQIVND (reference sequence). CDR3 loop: CASSIIPGIGGEQFF. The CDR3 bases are TGTGCCAGTAGTATCATCCCAGGGATCGGTGGTGAGCAGTTCTTC.

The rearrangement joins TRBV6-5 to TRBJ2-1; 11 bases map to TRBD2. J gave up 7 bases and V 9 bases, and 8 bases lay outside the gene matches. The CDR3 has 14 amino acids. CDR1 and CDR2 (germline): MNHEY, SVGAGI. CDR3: CASTLAGGGNEQFF. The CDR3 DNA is TGTGCCAGTACCCTAGCGGGGGGAGGGAATGAGCAGTTCTTC.

CDR3 region: CASSGQGYEQFF. The CDR3 nucleotides are TGTGCCAGCAGTGGACAGGGGTATGAGCAGTTCTTC. The gene calls are TRBV2 and TRBJ2-1; 8 bases are shared with TRBD1. This CDR3 has 12 residues. The germline V gene encodes CDR1 SNHLY and CDR2 FYNNEI. V lost 4 bases and J lost 8; bases outside the gene matches: 1.

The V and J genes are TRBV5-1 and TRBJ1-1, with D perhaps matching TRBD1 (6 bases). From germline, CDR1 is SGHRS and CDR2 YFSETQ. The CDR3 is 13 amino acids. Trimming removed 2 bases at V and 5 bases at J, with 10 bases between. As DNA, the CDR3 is TGCGCCAGCAGCTTCGTTAGGGGGACTGAAGCTTTCTTT. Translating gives CASSFVRGTEAFF.

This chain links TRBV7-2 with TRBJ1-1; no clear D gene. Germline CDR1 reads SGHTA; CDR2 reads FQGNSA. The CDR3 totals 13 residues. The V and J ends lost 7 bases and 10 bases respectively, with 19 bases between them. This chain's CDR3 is CASTPSVQTGAFF. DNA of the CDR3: TGTGCCAGCACCCCGTCGGTCCAAACCGGAGCTTTCTTT.

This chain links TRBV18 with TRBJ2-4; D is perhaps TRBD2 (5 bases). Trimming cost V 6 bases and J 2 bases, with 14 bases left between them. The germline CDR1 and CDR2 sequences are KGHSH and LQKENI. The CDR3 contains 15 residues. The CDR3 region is CASSPSSGSKNIQYF. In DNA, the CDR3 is TGTGCCAGCTCCCCGTCAAGCGGCTCCAAAAACATTCAGTACTTC.

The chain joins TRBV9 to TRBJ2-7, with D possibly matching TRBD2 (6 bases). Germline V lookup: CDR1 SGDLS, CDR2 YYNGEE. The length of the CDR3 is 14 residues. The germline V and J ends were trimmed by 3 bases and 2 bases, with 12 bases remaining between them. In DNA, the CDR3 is TGTGCCAGCAGCGCCGGCGGGACCCCCTACGAGCAGTACTTC. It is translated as CASSAGGTPYEQYF.

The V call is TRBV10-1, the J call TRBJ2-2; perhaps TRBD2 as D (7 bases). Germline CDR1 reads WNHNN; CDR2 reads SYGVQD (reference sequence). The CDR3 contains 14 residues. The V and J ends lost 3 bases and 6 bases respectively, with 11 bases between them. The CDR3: CASSETGGAGELFF. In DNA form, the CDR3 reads TGCGCCAGCAGTGAAACGGGGGGCGCCGGGGAGCTGTTTTTT.

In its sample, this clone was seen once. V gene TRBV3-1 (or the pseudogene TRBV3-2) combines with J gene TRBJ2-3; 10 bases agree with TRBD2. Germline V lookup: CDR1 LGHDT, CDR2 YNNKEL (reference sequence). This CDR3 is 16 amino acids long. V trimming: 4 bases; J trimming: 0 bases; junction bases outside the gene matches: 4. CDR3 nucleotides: TGTGCCAGCAGCCCCGGACTAGCGGATAGCACAGATACGCAGTATTTT. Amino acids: CASSPGLADSTDTQYF.

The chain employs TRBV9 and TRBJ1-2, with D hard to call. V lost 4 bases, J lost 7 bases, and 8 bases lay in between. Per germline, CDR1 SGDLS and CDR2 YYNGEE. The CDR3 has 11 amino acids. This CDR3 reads CASSPDTGYTF. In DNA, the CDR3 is TGTGCCAGCAGCCCAGACACTGGCTACACCTTC.

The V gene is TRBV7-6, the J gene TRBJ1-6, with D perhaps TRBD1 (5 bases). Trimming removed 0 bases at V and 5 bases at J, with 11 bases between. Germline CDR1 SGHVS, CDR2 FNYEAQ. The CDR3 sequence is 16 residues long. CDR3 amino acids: CASSLAVPGNNSPLHF. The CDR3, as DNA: TGTGCCAGCAGCTTAGCGGTCCCAGGGAATAATTCACCCCTCCACTTT. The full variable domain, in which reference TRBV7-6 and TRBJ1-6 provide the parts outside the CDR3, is GAGVSQSPRYKVTKRGQDVALRCDPISGHVSLYWYRQALGQGPEFLTYFNYEAQQDKSGLPNDRFSAERPEGSISTLTIQRTEQRDSAMYRCASSLAVPGNNSPLHFGNGTRLTVT.